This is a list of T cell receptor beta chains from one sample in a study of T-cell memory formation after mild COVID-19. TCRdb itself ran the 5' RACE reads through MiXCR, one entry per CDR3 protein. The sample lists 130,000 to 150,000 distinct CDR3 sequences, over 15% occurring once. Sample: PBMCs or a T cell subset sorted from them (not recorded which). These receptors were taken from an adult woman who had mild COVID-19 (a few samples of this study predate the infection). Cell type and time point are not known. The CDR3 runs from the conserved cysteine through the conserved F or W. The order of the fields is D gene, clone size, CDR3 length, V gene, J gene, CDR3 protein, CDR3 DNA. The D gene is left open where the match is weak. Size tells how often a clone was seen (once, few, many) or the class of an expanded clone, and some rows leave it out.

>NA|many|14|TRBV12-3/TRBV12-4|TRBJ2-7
CASSRTPFSYEQYF
TGTGCCAGCAGCCGGACACCTTTCTCCTACGAGCAGTACTTC
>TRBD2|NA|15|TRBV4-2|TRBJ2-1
CASRRAGGAYNEQFF
TGTGCCAGCAGGCGAGCGGGGGGCGCCTACAATGAGCAGTTCTTC
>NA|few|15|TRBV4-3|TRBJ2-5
CASSPVAATEETQYF
TGCGCCAGCAGCCCAGTAGCGGCGACGGAAGAGACCCAGTACTTC
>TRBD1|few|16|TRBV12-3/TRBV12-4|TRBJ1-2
CASSPTRTGDLYGYTF
TGTGCCAGCAGCCCAACTAGGACAGGAGACCTCTATGGCTACACCTTC
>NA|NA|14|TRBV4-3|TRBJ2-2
CASSQVGNTGELFF
TGCGCCAGCAGCCAAGTCGGTAACACCGGGGAGCTGTTTTTT
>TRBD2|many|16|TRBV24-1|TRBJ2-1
CATSDRSGGVFNEQFF
TGTGCCACCAGTGATCGAAGCGGGGGGGTCTTTAATGAGCAGTTCTTC
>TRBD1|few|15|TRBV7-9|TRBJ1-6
CASSFQDRVHSPLHF
TGTGCCAGCAGCTTCCAGGACAGGGTACATTCACCCCTCCACTTT
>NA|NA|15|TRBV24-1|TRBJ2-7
CATSHLQGYPYEQYF
TGTGCCACCAGCCACTTACAGGGATACCCCTACGAGCAGTACTTC
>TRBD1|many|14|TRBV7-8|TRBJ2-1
CASVDREGNNEQFF
TGTGCCAGCGTAGACAGGGAAGGGAACAATGAGCAGTTCTTC
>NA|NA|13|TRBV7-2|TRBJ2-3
CASSLVAADTQYF
TGTGCCAGCAGCTTAGTAGCGGCAGATACGCAGTATTTT
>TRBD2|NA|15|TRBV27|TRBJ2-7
CASSPSSSGSYEQYF
TGTGCCAGCAGTCCCTCGAGTAGCGGGAGCTACGAGCAGTACTTC
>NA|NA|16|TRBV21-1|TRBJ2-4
CASNPNVRLAKNIQYF
TGTGCCAGCAACCCTAACGTCCGGCTAGCCAAAAACATTCAGTACTTC
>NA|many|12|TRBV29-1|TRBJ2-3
CSVDTGTDTQYF
TGCAGCGTTGACACAGGCACAGATACGCAGTATTTT
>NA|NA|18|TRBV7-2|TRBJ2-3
CASSSYSRGTPQEDTQYF
TGTGCCAGCAGCTCTTACTCGAGAGGGACACCACAAGAAGATACGCAGTATTTT
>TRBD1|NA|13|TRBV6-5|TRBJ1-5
CASSQDRAQPQHF
TGTGCCAGCAGTCAGGACAGGGCCCAGCCCCAGCATTTT
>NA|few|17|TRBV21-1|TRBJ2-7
CASSKWAGTGSSYEQYF
TGTGCCAGCAGCAAATGGGCTGGCACAGGGAGCTCCTACGAGCAGTACTTC
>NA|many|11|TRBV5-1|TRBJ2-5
CASSVQETQYF
TGCGCCAGCAGCGTCCAAGAGACCCAGTACTTC
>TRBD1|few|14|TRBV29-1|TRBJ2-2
CSVGRQGGTGELFF
TGCAGCGTGGGTCGACAGGGGGGAACCGGGGAGCTGTTTTTT
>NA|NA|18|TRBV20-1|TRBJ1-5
CSAGAPLGGTGSNQPQHF
TGCAGTGCTGGAGCCCCTTTAGGGGGAACAGGGAGCAATCAGCCCCAGCATTTT
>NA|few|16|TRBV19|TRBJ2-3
CASSGTAVRGSDTQYF
TGTGCCAGTAGCGGGACGGCTGTTAGGGGATCCGATACGCAGTATTTT
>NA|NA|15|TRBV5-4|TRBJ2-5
CASRTVQWGEETQYF
TGTGCCAGCAGGACCGTGCAGTGGGGAGAAGAGACCCAGTACTTC
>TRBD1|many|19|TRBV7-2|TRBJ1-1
CASSLGRTGARGWDTEAFF
TGTGCCAGCAGCTTAGGAAGGACAGGGGCCCGGGGTTGGGACACTGAAGCTTTCTTT
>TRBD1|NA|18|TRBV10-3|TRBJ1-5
CAISATGTGGVGDQPQHF
TGTGCCATCAGCGCTACCGGGACAGGGGGCGTCGGGGATCAGCCCCAGCATTTT
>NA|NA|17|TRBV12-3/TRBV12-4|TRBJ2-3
CASSSTKGPAQADTQYF
TGTGCCAGCAGTTCCACGAAAGGGCCAGCTCAGGCAGATACGCAGTATTTT
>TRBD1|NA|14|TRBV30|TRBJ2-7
CAWKPGDRAYEQYF
TGTGCCTGGAAACCCGGGGACAGGGCCTACGAGCAGTACTTC
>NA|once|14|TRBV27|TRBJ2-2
CASSYRMDTGELFF
TGTGCCAGCAGCTACCGGATGGACACCGGGGAGCTGTTTTTT
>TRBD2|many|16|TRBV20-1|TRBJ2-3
CSARVKGLVAADTQYF
TGCAGTGCTAGAGTCAAGGGACTAGTCGCCGCAGATACGCAGTATTTT
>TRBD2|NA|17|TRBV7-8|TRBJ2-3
CASSSALGGGGTDTQYF
TGTGCCAGCAGCTCCGCCCTTGGGGGGGGGGGCACAGATACGCAGTATTTT
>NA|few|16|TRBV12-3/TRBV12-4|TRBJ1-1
CASSLGGGGANTEAFF
TGTGCCAGCAGTTTAGGTGGGGGGGGCGCGAACACTGAAGCTTTCTTT
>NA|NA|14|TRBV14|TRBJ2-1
CASSQDLGTLEQFF
TGTGCCAGCAGCCAAGATTTAGGAACTCTTGAGCAGTTCTTC
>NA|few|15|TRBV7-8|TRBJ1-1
CASSSPGFQTTEAFF
TGTGCCAGCAGCTCGCCGGGGTTTCAAACTACTGAAGCTTTCTTT
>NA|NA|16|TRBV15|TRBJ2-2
CATSRDRGTISGELFF
TGTGCCACCAGCAGAGACAGGGGAACTATCTCCGGGGAGCTGTTTTTT
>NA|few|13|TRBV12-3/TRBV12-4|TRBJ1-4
CASSNSLNEKLFF
TGTGCCAGCAGCAACAGCCTTAATGAAAAACTGTTTTTT
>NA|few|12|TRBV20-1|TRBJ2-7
CSARWDAYEQYF
TGCAGTGCTAGATGGGATGCATACGAGCAGTACTTC
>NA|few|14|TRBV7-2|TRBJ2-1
CASSLGMAGNEQFF
TGTGCCAGCAGCTTAGGGATGGCCGGGAATGAGCAGTTCTTC
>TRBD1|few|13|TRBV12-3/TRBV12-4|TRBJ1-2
CASSPTGVYGYTF
TGTGCCAGCAGTCCGACAGGGGTCTATGGCTACACCTTC
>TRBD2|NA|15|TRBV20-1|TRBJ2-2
CSASGAGAHTGELFF
TGCAGTGCTAGTGGGGCGGGAGCCCACACCGGGGAGCTGTTTTTT
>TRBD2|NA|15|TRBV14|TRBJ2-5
CASSRLAGRKETQYF
TGTGCCAGCAGCAGACTAGCGGGGCGGAAAGAGACCCAGTACTTC
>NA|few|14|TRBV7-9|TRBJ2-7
CASSSPLRVYEQYF
TGTGCCAGCAGCTCCCCCCTTAGGGTCTACGAGCAGTACTTC
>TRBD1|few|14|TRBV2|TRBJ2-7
CASTQGAGVNEQYF
TGTGCCAGCACACAGGGGGCAGGGGTGAACGAGCAGTACTTC
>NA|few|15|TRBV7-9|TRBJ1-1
CASSFQTGSGTEAFF
TGTGCCAGCAGCTTCCAAACAGGGTCTGGCACTGAAGCTTTCTTT
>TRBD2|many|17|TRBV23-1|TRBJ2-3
CASSRALAGGGTDTQYF
TGCGCCAGCAGTCGGGCCTTAGCGGGGGGAGGCACAGATACGCAGTATTTT
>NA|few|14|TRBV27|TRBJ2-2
CASRARTDTGELFF
TGTGCCAGCAGAGCTAGGACAGACACCGGGGAGCTGTTTTTT
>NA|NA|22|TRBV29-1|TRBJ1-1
CSVRGSGAHSGRRGPSNTEAFF
TGCAGCGTCCGGGGATCGGGAGCCCATTCCGGCCGCCGTGGGCCTTCGAACACTGAAGCTTTCTTT
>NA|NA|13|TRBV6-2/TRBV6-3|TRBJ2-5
CASSRDMPETQYF
TGTGCCAGCAGTCGGGATATGCCGGAGACCCAGTACTTC
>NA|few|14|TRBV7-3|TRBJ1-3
CASRRGVEGNTIYF
TGTGCCAGCAGGAGAGGGGTTGAAGGAAACACCATATATTTT
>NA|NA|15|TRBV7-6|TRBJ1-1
CASSSIRGGRTEAFF
TGTGCCAGCAGCTCGATAAGGGGTGGTCGGACTGAAGCTTTCTTT
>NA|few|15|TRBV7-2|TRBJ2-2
CASAVGVTNTGELFF
TGTGCCAGCGCCGTCGGGGTTACGAACACCGGGGAGCTGTTTTTT